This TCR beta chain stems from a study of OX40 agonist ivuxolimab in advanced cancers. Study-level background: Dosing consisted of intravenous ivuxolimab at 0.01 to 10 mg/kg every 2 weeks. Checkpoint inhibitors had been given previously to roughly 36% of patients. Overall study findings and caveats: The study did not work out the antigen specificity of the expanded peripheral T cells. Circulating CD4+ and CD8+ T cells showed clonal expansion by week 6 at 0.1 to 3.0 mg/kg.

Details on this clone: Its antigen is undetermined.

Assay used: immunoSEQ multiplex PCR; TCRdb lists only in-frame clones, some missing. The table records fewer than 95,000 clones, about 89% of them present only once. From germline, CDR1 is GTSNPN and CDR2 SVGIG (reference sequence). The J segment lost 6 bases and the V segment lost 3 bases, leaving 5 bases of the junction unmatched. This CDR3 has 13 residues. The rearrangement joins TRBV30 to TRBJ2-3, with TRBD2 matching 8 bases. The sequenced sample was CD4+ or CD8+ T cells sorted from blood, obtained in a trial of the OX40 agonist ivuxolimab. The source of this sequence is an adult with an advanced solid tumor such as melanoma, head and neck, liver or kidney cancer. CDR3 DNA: TGTGCCTGGAGGCCGGGGGGGGCCGATACGCAGTATTTT. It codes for CAWRPGGADTQYF.